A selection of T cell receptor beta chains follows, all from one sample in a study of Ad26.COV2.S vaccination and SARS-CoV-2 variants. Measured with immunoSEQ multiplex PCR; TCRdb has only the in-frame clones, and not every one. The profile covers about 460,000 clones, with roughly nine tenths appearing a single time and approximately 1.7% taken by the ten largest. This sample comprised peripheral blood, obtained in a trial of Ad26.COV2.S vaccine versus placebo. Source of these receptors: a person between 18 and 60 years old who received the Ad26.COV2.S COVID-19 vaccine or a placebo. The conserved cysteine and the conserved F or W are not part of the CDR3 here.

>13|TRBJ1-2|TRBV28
ASTQGTGASYGYT
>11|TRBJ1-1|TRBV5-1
ASRGDMNTEAF
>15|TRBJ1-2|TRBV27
ASKTTAGGTLGYGYT
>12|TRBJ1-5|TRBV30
AWSTGWPNQPQH
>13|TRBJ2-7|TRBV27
ASSLGHVSSYEQY
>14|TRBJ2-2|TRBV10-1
ASSDRAGVNTGELF
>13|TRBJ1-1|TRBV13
ASSSIRGQLAEAF
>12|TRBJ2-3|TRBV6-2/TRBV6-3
ASSSGGTTDTQY
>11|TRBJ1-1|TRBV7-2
ASSLTLPTEAF
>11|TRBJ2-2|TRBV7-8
ASSALTSGELF
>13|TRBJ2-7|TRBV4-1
ASSQAAGISYEQY
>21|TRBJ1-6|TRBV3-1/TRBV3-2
ASSPDSVSTSGQPSSYNSPLH
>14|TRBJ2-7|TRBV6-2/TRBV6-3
ASSYSLTDNPYEQY
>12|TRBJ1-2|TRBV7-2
ASTLNGPGDGYT
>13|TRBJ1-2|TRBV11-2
ASSLAVGRAYGYT
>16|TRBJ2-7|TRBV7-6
ASSLESPGQGFSYEQY
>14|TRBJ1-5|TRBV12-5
ASGPDRGADNQPQH
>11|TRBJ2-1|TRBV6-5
ASSYLNRDEQF
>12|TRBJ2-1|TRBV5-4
ASSPERGDNEQF
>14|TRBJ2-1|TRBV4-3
ASSSRGGKLYNEQF
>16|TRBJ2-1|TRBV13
ASSHPQTLAAVWGEQF
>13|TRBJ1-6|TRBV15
ATSRTGQGNSPLH
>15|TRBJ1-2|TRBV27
ASSSLQGARGNYGYT
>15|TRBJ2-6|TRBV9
ASSPGPGNSGANVLT
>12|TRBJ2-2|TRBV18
ASLRTTNTGELF
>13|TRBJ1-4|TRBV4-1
ASRIRQAQNEKLF
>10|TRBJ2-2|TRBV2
ASIEGTGELF
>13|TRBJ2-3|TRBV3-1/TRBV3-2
ASSQLAGGSDTQY
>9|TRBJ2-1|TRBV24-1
ATSDYGEQF
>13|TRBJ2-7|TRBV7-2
ASSLRGAASYEQY
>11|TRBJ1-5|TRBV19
ASSRTENQPQH
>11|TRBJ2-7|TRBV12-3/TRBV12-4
ASRPGGSYEQY
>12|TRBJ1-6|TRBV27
ASSSRDHNSPLH
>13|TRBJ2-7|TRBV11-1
ASSLAQLGPYEQY
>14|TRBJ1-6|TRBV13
ASSPQGRADNSPLH
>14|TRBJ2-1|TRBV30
AWGKTGSPRGNEQF
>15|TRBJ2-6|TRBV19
ASSIMGPRPGANVLT
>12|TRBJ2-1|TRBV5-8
ASSLDQALGPQF
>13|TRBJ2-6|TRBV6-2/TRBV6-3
ASSYTGPGANVLT
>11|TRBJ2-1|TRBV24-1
ATQTSPYNEQF
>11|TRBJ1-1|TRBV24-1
ATMACRRLEAF
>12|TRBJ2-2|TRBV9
ASSVARVVGELF
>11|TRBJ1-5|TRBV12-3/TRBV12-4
ASSLKGYQPQH
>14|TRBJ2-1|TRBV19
ASSPPAGGPRVEQF
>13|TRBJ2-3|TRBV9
ASSVEPGGTDTQY
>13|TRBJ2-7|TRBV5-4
ASSLDPSGAYEQY
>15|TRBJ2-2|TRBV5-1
ASSLVGLVRDTGELF
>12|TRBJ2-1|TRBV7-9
ASSHPKSPTEQF
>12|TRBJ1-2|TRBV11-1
ASSLDRQPYGYT
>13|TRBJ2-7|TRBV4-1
ASSQLAGPTYEQY
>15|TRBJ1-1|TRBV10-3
AISDQKHGQMNTEAF
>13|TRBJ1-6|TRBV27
ASRVSSSYNSPLH
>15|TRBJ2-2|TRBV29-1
SVEGRGDGTEFLELF
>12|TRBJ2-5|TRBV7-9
ASSSDRTQETQY